This entry lists 13 T cell receptor beta chains sequenced from one sample in a study of shared clonotypes between healthy human individuals. Assay: immunoSEQ multiplex PCR; the TCRdb copy retains only in-frame clones and omits some. The sample lists about 2.1 million clones; about 93% were seen once. Naive CD8 cells lacked CD45RO, underwent positive selection for CCR7 and left out terminally differentiated effector memory CD45RA+ cells. The sequenced sample consisted of naive CD8+ T cells from PBMCs. These receptors were taken from a man between 18 and 29 years old in good health. Some clones in this sample may be carry-over from other donors' samples.

The chain couples TRBV6-1 to TRBJ1-2; D remains ambiguous. CDR1 MNHNS and CDR2 SASEGT come from the germline V gene. CDR3 length: 14 amino acids. V shed 1 base and J shed 2 bases, with 8 bases lying between them. The CDR3 protein is CASSEEAENYGYTF. Written as DNA, the CDR3 is TGTGCCAGCAGTGAAGAGGCGGAGAACTATGGCTACACCTTC.

The chain combines TRBV6-1 with TRBJ2-7; a possible D gene is TRBD1 (5 bases). V was trimmed by 1 base and J by 4 bases, leaving 14 bases between them. Germline V CDR1 and CDR2: MNHNS, SASEGT. The CDR3 runs to 15 residues. CDR3 sequence (DNA): TGTGCCAGCAGTGAAGAACTTGGGGCAGCTTACGAGCAGTACTTC. This encodes CASSEELGAAYEQYF.

This chain connects TRBV9 to TRBJ2-3; 8 nucleotides match TRBD2. The germline V gene has CDR1 SGDLS and CDR2 YYNGEE. V was pared by 0 bases and J by 1 base, with 13 bases of the junction left unmatched. CDR3 length equals 19 residues. The CDR3 DNA reads TGTGCCAGCAGCGTAGCTATCGCGGGAGGACAAACTGGCACAGATACGCAGTATTTT. Translated: CASSVAIAGGQTGTDTQYF. Supplemented by reference TRBV9 and TRBJ2-3, the full variable domain reads DSGVTQTPKHLITATGQRVTLRCSPRSGDLSVYWYQQSLDQGLQFLIQYYNGEERAKGNILERFSAQQFPDLHSELNLSSLELGDSALYFCASSVAIAGGQTGTDTQYFGPGTRLTVL.

The rearrangement uses TRBV7-9 and TRBJ2-3; no reliable D call. This CDR3 spans 13 amino acids. V was shortened by 4 bases and J by 9 bases, with 14 bases between the two germline ends. The germline CDR1 and CDR2 sequences are SEHNR and FQNEAQ (reference sequence). The CDR3 protein is CASSSDALGTQYF. In DNA, the CDR3 is TGTGCCAGCAGCTCCGATGCGTTGGGGACGCAGTATTTT.

The rearrangement joins TRBV6-1 to TRBJ2-7, with D perhaps matching TRBD2 (5 bases). V lost 1 base to trimming and J lost 3 bases, with 7 bases between them. The CDR3 loop spans 13 amino acids. Germline lookup yields CDR1 MNHNS and CDR2 SASEGT. The DNA of the CDR3 is TGTGCCAGCAGTGAAGGACTACTCTACGAGCAGTACTTC. It codes for CASSEGLLYEQYF.

The V and J genes are TRBV6-1 and TRBJ2-1; D may match TRBD1 or TRBD2 (6 bases each). Per germline, CDR1 MNHNS and CDR2 SASEGT. The CDR3 length is 14 residues. V lost 7 bases to trimming and J lost 4 bases, with 14 bases between them. In nucleotides, the CDR3 is TGTGCCAGCAAGTCTCGGGGGCTTTACAATGAGCAGTTCTTC. It yields the protein CASKSRGLYNEQFF.

In this sample, this clone turned up once. The chain carries TRBV19 and TRBJ2-2; 14 nucleotides line up with TRBD2. The CDR3 is made up of 16 amino acids. From germline, CDR1 is LNHDA and CDR2 SQIVND (reference sequence). The ends lost 5 bases at V and 4 bases at J; junction bases unmatched: 3. As DNA, the CDR3 is TGTGCCAGTAGTCTGGGACTAGCGGGAGTCACCGGGGAGCTGTTTTTT. Amino acid sequence: CASSLGLAGVTGELFF.

This chain links TRBV7-2 with TRBJ2-1; D call uncertain. Germline loops: CDR1 SGHTA, CDR2 FQGNSA. This CDR3 has 12 amino acids. Trimming cost V 3 bases and J 7 bases, with 7 bases left between them. In nucleotides, the CDR3 is TGTGCCAGCAGCTTCATTGGAAATGAGCAGTTCTTC. Translation gives CASSFIGNEQFF.

This clone was seen just once. The rearrangement links TRBV5-1 to TRBJ2-1; TRBD1 aligns across 10 bases. CDR1 is SGHRS and CDR2 is YFSETQ in the germline V gene. The CDR3 runs to 18 residues. J lost 1 base, V lost 1 base, and 8 bases had no gene match. The CDR3 here is CASSLQGQGVLSYNEQFF. The CDR3 nucleotides are TGCGCCAGCAGCTTGCAAGGACAGGGGGTCTTATCCTACAATGAGCAGTTCTTC.

The chain combines TRBV15 with TRBJ1-5; no firm D call. The V gene's germline CDR1 is LNHNV and CDR2 YYDKDF (reference sequence). The V gene lost 1 base and the J gene lost 2 bases, with 12 bases spanning the gap. This CDR3 has 16 amino acids. The DNA of the CDR3 is TGTGCCACCAGCAGAGGGACTCCCCAAGGCAATCAGCCCCAGCATTTT. Amino acids: CATSRGTPQGNQPQHF.

This clone was counted a single time. This rearrangement joins TRBV19 to TRBJ2-1; no definite D call. Trimming shortened V by 5 bases and J by 3 bases, and 17 bases separated the two germline ends. This CDR3 contains 16 residues. Per germline, CDR1 LNHDA and CDR2 SQIVND (reference sequence). The chain's CDR3 is CASSVAPLANYNEQFF. The CDR3 nucleotides are TGTGCCAGTAGTGTAGCTCCCCTGGCAAACTACAATGAGCAGTTCTTC.

The J gene is TRBJ2-5, the V gene TRBV7-8, with no clear D. This CDR3 region has 14 residues. Germline CDR1 and CDR2: SGHVS and FQNEAQ. Trimming took off 2 bases at V and 2 bases at J, with 9 bases between the two ends. The CDR3 sequence: CASSLLLGQETQYF. CDR3 nucleotide sequence: TGTGCCAGCAGCTTACTGCTAGGGCAAGAGACCCAGTACTTC.

This clone occurred once. Within the sample, other DNA sequences also encode this same CDR3. CDR3 nucleotides: TGTGCCAGCAGTTTATTGGGACAAAGCTACGAGCAGTACTTC. This encodes CASSLLGQSYEQYF. The chain recombines TRBV27 with TRBJ2-7; possible D gene TRBD1, 6 bases. In germline, CDR1 is MNHEY, CDR2 SMNVEV (reference sequence). The CDR3 loop spans 14 amino acids. Trimming took 1 base from V and 3 from J, leaving 10 bases between them.